This TCR beta chain was identified in a study of neurological immune-mediated disorders. Germline CDR1 and CDR2: MNHNY and SVGAGI (reference sequence). Trimming stripped 2 bases from V and 3 bases from J, with 14 bases between. CDR3 length: 16 residues. Time point: technical triplicate 1. This clonotype appeared many times. TCRdb passed the 5' RACE reads through MiXCR, listing each CDR3 protein once. The sample consists of roughly 38,000 distinct CDR3 sequences, approximately 10% of them appearing once. This chain uses TRBV6-6 with TRBJ1-5; a possible D gene is TRBD1 (5 bases). The sequenced material came from PBMCs. This sequence originates from a man aged 60-69 years with HTLV-1-associated myelopathy (HAM/TSP). The CDR3 protein is CASSYLGEGLNQPQHF. The CDR3 bases are TGTGCCAGCAGTTACCTAGGTGAGGGACTCAATCAGCCCCAGCATTTT.